The rows below give T cell receptor beta chains drawn from one sample of a study of blood T cells in healthy people across ages. TCRdb re-called the 5' RACE reads through MiXCR, storing one row per CDR3 protein. Counted here are 1.2 million to 1.5 million distinct CDR3 sequences, about 43% occurring once; the ten biggest clones make up 7.9%. Sequencing was done on a sample of blood. The receptors stem from a woman younger than 30 in good health. Each CDR3 is given with its conserved first and last residue. The D gene is left open where the match is weak. Size values are once, few and many counts, or a class for expanded clones, and some rows have none.

clone size: few
V gene: TRBV20-1
J gene: TRBJ1-6
D gene: -
CDR3 DNA: TGCAGTGCTAGAGAAAGAGGCTCACCCCTCCACTTT
CDR3 protein: CSARERGSPLHF

clone size: -
V gene: TRBV15
J gene: TRBJ2-1
D gene: TRBD2
CDR3 DNA: TGTGCCACCAGCAATAGCGGGGGGACCTACAATGAGCAGTTCTTC
CDR3 protein: CATSNSGGTYNEQFF

clone size: once
V gene: TRBV4-1
J gene: TRBJ1-1
D gene: -
CDR3 DNA: TGCGCCAGCAGCCAATCTCGCGAGGGCGCGGGGGCTTTCTTT
CDR3 protein: CASSQSREGAGAFF

clone size: -
V gene: TRBV14
J gene: TRBJ2-1
D gene: TRBD2
CDR3 DNA: TGTGCCAGCAGCCAACCAGCGGGAGTGCGGAATGAGCAGTTCTTC
CDR3 protein: CASSQPAGVRNEQFF

clone size: few
V gene: TRBV7-2
J gene: TRBJ2-5
D gene: -
CDR3 DNA: TGTGCCAGCAGCTCCTCCACGCCCCAGACCCAGTACTTC
CDR3 protein: CASSSSTPQTQYF

clone size: -
V gene: TRBV2
J gene: TRBJ2-1
D gene: TRBD2
CDR3 DNA: TGTGCCAGCAGTGAAGCGCTTCATTTCGGTCTAGCGGGAGTGGTCGAGCAGTTCTTC
CDR3 protein: CASSEALHFGLAGVVEQFF

clone size: once
V gene: TRBV7-9
J gene: TRBJ1-4
D gene: -
CDR3 DNA: TGTGCCAGCAGCCGGGGAAAAAAGGATGAAAAACTGTTTTTT
CDR3 protein: CASSRGKKDEKLFF

clone size: -
V gene: TRBV6-6
J gene: TRBJ2-1
D gene: TRBD2
CDR3 DNA: TGTGCCAGCACCCCGACTAGCGCACCTTTTGAGCAGTTCTTC
CDR3 protein: CASTPTSAPFEQFF

clone size: -
V gene: TRBV11-2
J gene: TRBJ1-2
D gene: -
CDR3 DNA: TGTGCCAGCAGCTTAGAGGGGGGCATAGCTAACTATGGCTACACCTTC
CDR3 protein: CASSLEGGIANYGYTF

clone size: few
V gene: TRBV2
J gene: TRBJ2-1
D gene: -
CDR3 DNA: TGTGCCAGCAGTGTCCCGAGCTCCTACAATGAGCAGTTCTTC
CDR3 protein: CASSVPSSYNEQFF

clone size: -
V gene: TRBV30
J gene: TRBJ1-4
D gene: -
CDR3 DNA: TGTGCCTGGAGCTCTAGTGGAGAAAAACTGTTTTTT
CDR3 protein: CAWSSSGEKLFF

clone size: -
V gene: TRBV18
J gene: TRBJ2-5
D gene: TRBD2
CDR3 DNA: TGTGCCAGCTCACCAAGCGGCGGACTAGTATTTGGGGAGACCCAGTACTTC
CDR3 protein: CASSPSGGLVFGETQYF

clone size: -
V gene: TRBV3-1
J gene: TRBJ2-1
D gene: -
CDR3 DNA: TGTGCCAGCAGCCAAGATCCCTGGGCAACAGGCGGGATAAACCATGAGCAGTTCTTC
CDR3 protein: CASSQDPWATGGINHEQFF

clone size: -
V gene: TRBV20-1
J gene: TRBJ2-1
D gene: TRBD2
CDR3 DNA: TGCAGTGCTAGAGTTCTAGCGGGGTCCTACAATGAGCAGTTCTTC
CDR3 protein: CSARVLAGSYNEQFF

clone size: few
V gene: TRBV9
J gene: TRBJ2-5
D gene: TRBD2
CDR3 DNA: TGTGCCAGCAGCGTTCTAGCGGGCCTACAAGAGACCCAGTACTTC
CDR3 protein: CASSVLAGLQETQYF

clone size: -
V gene: TRBV19
J gene: TRBJ2-5
D gene: -
CDR3 DNA: TGTGCCAGCACAGAAATTGGAGTCTACCCCTGGGAGCAGTACTTC
CDR3 protein: CASTEIGVYPWEQYF

clone size: -
V gene: TRBV6-6
J gene: TRBJ2-3
D gene: -
CDR3 DNA: TGTGCCAGCAGTTATGACGGCACAGATACGCAGTATTTT
CDR3 protein: CASSYDGTDTQYF

clone size: -
V gene: TRBV6-5
J gene: TRBJ2-6
D gene: -
CDR3 DNA: TGTGCCAGCAAAAAAAGCCAGACTAGCTCTGGGGCCAACGTCCTGACTTTC
CDR3 protein: CASKKSQTSSGANVLTF

clone size: -
V gene: TRBV20-1
J gene: TRBJ2-1
D gene: TRBD2
CDR3 DNA: TGCAGTGCCCCGAGAGCGGGGGGGCAATACAATGAGCAGTTCTTC
CDR3 protein: CSAPRAGGQYNEQFF

clone size: -
V gene: TRBV2
J gene: TRBJ2-5
D gene: TRBD2
CDR3 DNA: TGTGCCAGCATGAGACTAGCTTCCCAGTACTTC
CDR3 protein: CASMRLASQYF

clone size: -
V gene: TRBV11-2
J gene: TRBJ2-7
D gene: -
CDR3 DNA: TGTGCCAGCAGCTTAGAGGGGGGGCTAGCGTCCACCGAGCAGTACTTC
CDR3 protein: CASSLEGGLASTEQYF

clone size: -
V gene: TRBV11-1
J gene: TRBJ2-7
D gene: -
CDR3 DNA: TGTGCCAGCAGCTTGGGAGAGGGCAATGAGCAGTACTTC
CDR3 protein: CASSLGEGNEQYF

clone size: -
V gene: TRBV12-5
J gene: TRBJ2-4
D gene: TRBD2
CDR3 DNA: TGTGCTAGTGGTTTGGTAGCGGGAGCCCCTTTGGGAGAGCAGTACTTC
CDR3 protein: CASGLVAGAPLGEQYF

clone size: -
V gene: TRBV18
J gene: TRBJ2-7
D gene: -
CDR3 DNA: TGTGCCAGCTCACCGCTCACCGGGGGCGGGGGCTCCTACGAGCAGTACTTC
CDR3 protein: CASSPLTGGGGSYEQYF

clone size: few
V gene: TRBV2
J gene: TRBJ2-5
D gene: -
CDR3 DNA: TGTGCCAGCAGCCCATTACCCACAGGAGAGACCCAGTACTTC
CDR3 protein: CASSPLPTGETQYF

clone size: -
V gene: TRBV6-2/TRBV6-3
J gene: TRBJ2-5
D gene: -
CDR3 DNA: TGTGCCAGCAGTTACTCTCTAGCCACACCCCAAGAGACCCAGTACTTC
CDR3 protein: CASSYSLATPQETQYF

clone size: -
V gene: TRBV9
J gene: TRBJ2-1
D gene: -
CDR3 DNA: TGTGCCAGCGGAGGAAAAGGACCAGAGCAGTTCTTC
CDR3 protein: CASGGKGPEQFF

clone size: -
V gene: TRBV20-1
J gene: TRBJ2-2
D gene: -
CDR3 DNA: TGCAGTGCCCCGTTAAGAGCGTGGGGGTACACCGGGGAGCTGTTTTTT
CDR3 protein: CSAPLRAWGYTGELFF

clone size: -
V gene: TRBV18
J gene: TRBJ1-3
D gene: -
CDR3 DNA: TGTGCCAGCTCACCACAGTCAGCTGGAAACACCATATATTTT
CDR3 protein: CASSPQSAGNTIYF

clone size: few
V gene: TRBV28
J gene: TRBJ2-1
D gene: -
CDR3 DNA: TGTGCCGGCCAGTCGGGGTTTTACAATGAGCAGTTCTTC
CDR3 protein: CAGQSGFYNEQFF

clone size: many
V gene: TRBV20-1
J gene: TRBJ2-5
D gene: -
CDR3 DNA: TGCAGTGCTAGACCTAGCTTAGGTGGGCAGTACTTC
CDR3 protein: CSARPSLGGQYF

clone size: -
V gene: TRBV3-1
J gene: TRBJ2-3
D gene: TRBD2
CDR3 DNA: TGTGCCAGCAGCCAAGACCCAGCGGGAGTGGGAGATACGCAGTATTTT
CDR3 protein: CASSQDPAGVGDTQYF

clone size: -
V gene: TRBV29-1
J gene: TRBJ2-7
D gene: -
CDR3 DNA: TGCAGCGTTTCTGGGTTGGGGCAGCCCTACGAGCAGTACTTC
CDR3 protein: CSVSGLGQPYEQYF

clone size: few
V gene: TRBV12-3/TRBV12-4
J gene: TRBJ1-5
D gene: -
CDR3 DNA: TGTGCCAGCAGTTTTGGAAACAGACCCAGGCCCCAGCATTTT
CDR3 protein: CASSFGNRPRPQHF

clone size: few
V gene: TRBV2
J gene: TRBJ2-2
D gene: -
CDR3 DNA: TGTGCCAGCAGGGGCGACAGGAGGAACACCGGGGAGCTGTTTTTT
CDR3 protein: CASRGDRRNTGELFF

clone size: -
V gene: TRBV7-9
J gene: TRBJ2-7
D gene: TRBD2
CDR3 DNA: TGTGCCAGCAGCTTAGGAGCGGGAGGGCCTGTAAATGAGCAGTACTTC
CDR3 protein: CASSLGAGGPVNEQYF

clone size: -
V gene: TRBV5-1
J gene: TRBJ1-6
D gene: -
CDR3 DNA: TGCGCCAGCAGCTTGGCAGCGCAGGGGATAGATAATTCACCCCTCCACTTT
CDR3 protein: CASSLAAQGIDNSPLHF

clone size: few
V gene: TRBV20-1
J gene: TRBJ1-2
D gene: -
CDR3 DNA: TGCAGTGCTGCATCCTACAGGGAAGACTATGGCTACACCTTC
CDR3 protein: CSAASYREDYGYTF

clone size: once
V gene: TRBV7-2
J gene: TRBJ1-5
D gene: -
CDR3 DNA: TGTGCCAGCAGCTTAACGGCAGGGGCGTCTAGCAATCAGCCCCAGCATTTT
CDR3 protein: CASSLTAGASSNQPQHF

clone size: few
V gene: TRBV29-1
J gene: TRBJ2-1
D gene: TRBD2
CDR3 DNA: TGCAGCACTCTCGGGCTAGCGGGGGGCGGCTCCTACAATGAGCAGTTCTTC
CDR3 protein: CSTLGLAGGGSYNEQFF

clone size: few
V gene: TRBV24-1
J gene: TRBJ1-2
D gene: -
CDR3 DNA: TGTGCCACCAGTGACCAAAACGGACCCACCTATGGCTACACCTTC
CDR3 protein: CATSDQNGPTYGYTF

clone size: few
V gene: TRBV12-3/TRBV12-4
J gene: TRBJ2-1
D gene: -
CDR3 DNA: TGTGCCAGCAGTCAGCAGGAAGGGCAGTTCTTC
CDR3 protein: CASSQQEGQFF

clone size: many
V gene: TRBV4-1
J gene: TRBJ2-5
D gene: TRBD2
CDR3 DNA: TGCGCCAGCAGCCAGTCACTAGCGGGAGAGACCCAGTACTTC
CDR3 protein: CASSQSLAGETQYF

clone size: -
V gene: TRBV3-1
J gene: TRBJ2-7
D gene: TRBD1
CDR3 DNA: TGTGCCAGCAGCCACCGGACAGGGGCCGACGAGCAGTACTTC
CDR3 protein: CASSHRTGADEQYF

clone size: few
V gene: TRBV6-2/TRBV6-3
J gene: TRBJ2-7
D gene: TRBD2
CDR3 DNA: TGTGCCAGCAGCCTCCTAGCGGGAGTATCGCGGGAGCAGTACTTC
CDR3 protein: CASSLLAGVSREQYF

clone size: -
V gene: TRBV5-1
J gene: TRBJ2-3
D gene: -
CDR3 DNA: TGCGCCAGCAGCGCACGCCCCTCAAGAGATACGCAGTATTTT
CDR3 protein: CASSARPSRDTQYF

clone size: -
V gene: TRBV5-1
J gene: TRBJ2-1
D gene: TRBD2
CDR3 DNA: TGCGCCACCTCACTAGCGGGGGGGCAGAGCGAGCAGTTCTTC
CDR3 protein: CATSLAGGQSEQFF

clone size: few
V gene: TRBV20-1
J gene: TRBJ2-7
D gene: -
CDR3 DNA: TGCAGTGCTAGAGATGTGCGGGACCCCGCCTACGAGCAGTACTTC
CDR3 protein: CSARDVRDPAYEQYF

clone size: -
V gene: TRBV11-1
J gene: TRBJ2-1
D gene: -
CDR3 DNA: TGTGCCAGCAGCCGGCGAGGATTTTACAATGAGCAGTTCTTC
CDR3 protein: CASSRRGFYNEQFF

clone size: once
V gene: TRBV28
J gene: TRBJ1-4
D gene: -
CDR3 DNA: TGTGCCAGCAAGGAAACAGGAGGGGCTAATGAAAAACTGTTTTTT
CDR3 protein: CASKETGGANEKLFF

clone size: few
V gene: TRBV7-2
J gene: TRBJ2-1
D gene: TRBD2
CDR3 DNA: TGTGCCAGCAGCTTTCTAAGCGGGGTATACAATGAGCAGTTCTTC
CDR3 protein: CASSFLSGVYNEQFF

clone size: -
V gene: TRBV29-1
J gene: TRBJ1-2
D gene: -
CDR3 DNA: TGCAGCGTTGCCAAGGGGATTTATGGCTACACCTTC
CDR3 protein: CSVAKGIYGYTF